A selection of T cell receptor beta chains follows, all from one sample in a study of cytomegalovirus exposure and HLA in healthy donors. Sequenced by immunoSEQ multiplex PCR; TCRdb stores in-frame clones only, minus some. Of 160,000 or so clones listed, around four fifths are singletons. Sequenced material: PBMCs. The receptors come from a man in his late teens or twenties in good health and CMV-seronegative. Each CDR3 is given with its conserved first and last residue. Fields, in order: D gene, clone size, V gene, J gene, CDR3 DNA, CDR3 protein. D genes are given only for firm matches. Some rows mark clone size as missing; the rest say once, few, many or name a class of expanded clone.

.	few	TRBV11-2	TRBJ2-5	TGTGCCAGCAGCTGGGGCCCAGGGCCTCAAGAGACCCAGTACTTC	CASSWGPGPQETQYF
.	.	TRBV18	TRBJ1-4	TGTGCCAGCTCCCCGTTGGGGGGTAATGAAAAACTGTTTTTT	CASSPLGGNEKLFF
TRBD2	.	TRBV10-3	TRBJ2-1	TGTGCCATCAGGATAGCGGGAAACAATGAGCAGTTCTTC	CAIRIAGNNEQFF
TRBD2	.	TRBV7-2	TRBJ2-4	TGTGCCAGCAGCCTAGTCAGAGCGGGGGGGGGAGCCAAAAACATTCAGTACTTC	CASSLVRAGGGAKNIQYF
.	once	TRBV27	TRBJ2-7	TGTGCCAGCAGTTTACTGGACAGCTACGAGCAGTACTTC	CASSLLDSYEQYF
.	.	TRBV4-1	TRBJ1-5	TGCGCCAGCAGCCAAGATGGGGGGGGGTATCAGCCCCAGCATTTT	CASSQDGGGYQPQHF
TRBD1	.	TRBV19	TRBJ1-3	TGTGCCAGTAGTGTTGACCGACAGGGGGCATCTGGAAACACCATATATTTT	CASSVDRQGASGNTIYF
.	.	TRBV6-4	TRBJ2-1	TGTGCCAGCAGCGCAGGGTTCCCCTCTCAAAAATACAATGAGCAGTTCTTC	CASSAGFPSQKYNEQFF
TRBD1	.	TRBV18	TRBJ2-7	TGTGCCAGCTCCCCCCACGGACAGGGGGCGACGAACGAGCAGTACTTC	CASSPHGQGATNEQYF
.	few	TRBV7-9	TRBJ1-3	TGTGCCAGCAGCTTAGTTGGTCCGGGGTCGGGCGGAAACACCATATATTTT	CASSLVGPGSGGNTIYF
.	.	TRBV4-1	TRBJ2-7	TGCGCCAGCAGCCAAGTGGAGGGCAGGAGCTACGAGCAGTACTTC	CASSQVEGRSYEQYF
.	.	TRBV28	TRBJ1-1	TGTGCCAGCAGTTTGGCTTTAAGCTTTCGGGGCACTGAAGCTTTCTTT	CASSLALSFRGTEAFF
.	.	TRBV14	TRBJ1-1	TGTGCCAGCAGCTTCACCGGGGGGTCGACGAGTGAAGCTTTCTTT	CASSFTGGSTSEAFF
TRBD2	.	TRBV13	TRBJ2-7	TGTGCCAGCAGCTTAGGCAGCGGGATGAGTTACGAGCAGTACTTC	CASSLGSGMSYEQYF
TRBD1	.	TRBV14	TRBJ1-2	TGTGCCAGCAGCCAAGAAGGCCCTGGGACAGGGAGCGGCTACACCTTC	CASSQEGPGTGSGYTF
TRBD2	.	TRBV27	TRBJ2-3	TGTGCCAGCCGCAGCGGGAGGGCCGATACGCAGTATTTT	CASRSGRADTQYF
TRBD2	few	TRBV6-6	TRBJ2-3	TGTGCCAGCAGTCCTAAGAGCGGGAAGTCCACAGATACGCAGTATTTT	CASSPKSGKSTDTQYF
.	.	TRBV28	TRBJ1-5	TGTGCCAGCAGTTATCTCCCGTCGGGCAGGGTACGTGGACAGCCCCAGCATTTT	CASSYLPSGRVRGQPQHF
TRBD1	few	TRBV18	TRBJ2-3	TGTGCCAGCTCCCGGGACAGGGACAGCACAGATACGCAGTATTTT	CASSRDRDSTDTQYF
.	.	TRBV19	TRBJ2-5	TGTGCCAGTAGTATCAGCGGGGAGACCCAGTACTTC	CASSISGETQYF
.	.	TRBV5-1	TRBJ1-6	TGCGCCAGCAGCCACTACCTCCGGGACAATAATTCACCCCTCCACTTT	CASSHYLRDNNSPLHF
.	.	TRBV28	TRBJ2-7	TGTGCCAGCAGTTTAAGGGGGTACACCTACGAGCAGTACTTC	CASSLRGYTYEQYF
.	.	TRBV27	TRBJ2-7	TGTGCCAGCAGTTTGGCAGGTCCCTACGAGCAGTACTTC	CASSLAGPYEQYF
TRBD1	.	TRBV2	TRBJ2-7	TGTGCCAGCAGTAGCCGGGACAGGGCGGAAGAGCAGTACTTC	CASSSRDRAEEQYF
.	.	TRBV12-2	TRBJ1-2	TGTGCAAGTCGCTTATTCAGGGGTGACTATGGCTACACCTTC	CASRLFRGDYGYTF
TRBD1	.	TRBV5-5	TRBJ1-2	TGTGCCAGCAGCCCGTGGGGCAGGGGGGATGGCTACACCTTC	CASSPWGRGDGYTF
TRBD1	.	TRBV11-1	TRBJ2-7	TGTGCCAGCAGCCTCCGGGACAGTATCCACGAGCAGTACTTC	CASSLRDSIHEQYF
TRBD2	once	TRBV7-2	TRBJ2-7	TGTGCCAGCAGCTTAAGCAGGACTAGCGGGAGGGTATCCTACGAGCAGTACTTC	CASSLSRTSGRVSYEQYF
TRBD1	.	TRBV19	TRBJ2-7	TGTGCCAGTAGTATTCTGACAGGGGGCTTTTACGAGCAGTACTTC	CASSILTGGFYEQYF
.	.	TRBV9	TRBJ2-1	TGTGCCAGCAGCCCCCAGGGAGGATTTGATCTGAATGAGCAGTTCTTC	CASSPQGGFDLNEQFF
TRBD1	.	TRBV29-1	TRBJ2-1	TGCAGCGTTAGAGGGACAGGGGGCCCCAACTCCTACAATGAGCAGTTCTTC	CSVRGTGGPNSYNEQFF
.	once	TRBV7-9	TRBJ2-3	TGTGCCAGCAGCCCCCGTGGCAACGATACGCAGTATTTT	CASSPRGNDTQYF
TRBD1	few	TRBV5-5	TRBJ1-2	TGTGCCAGCAGCCGATTCGGACAGGGGGCCTCTAACTATGGCTACACCTTC	CASSRFGQGASNYGYTF
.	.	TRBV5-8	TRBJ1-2	TGTGCCAGCAGCCTTGCAGGGCTCTATGGCTACACCTTC	CASSLAGLYGYTF
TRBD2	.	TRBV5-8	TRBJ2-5	TGTGCCAGCAGCTTGATGGGTTTAGCGGGAGTATTAGAGACCCAGTACTTC	CASSLMGLAGVLETQYF
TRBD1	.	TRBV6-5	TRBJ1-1	TGTGCCAGCACCTACACGAGGACAGGGTGGACTGAAGCTTTCTTT	CASTYTRTGWTEAFF
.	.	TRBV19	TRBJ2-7	TGTGCCAGTAGTATAGGCAGGGCTTCATCCTACGAGCAGTACTTC	CASSIGRASSYEQYF
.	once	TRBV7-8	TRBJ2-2	TGTGCCAGCAGCTTAGGCGGAGTCAGGGGCACCGGGGAGCTGTTTTTT	CASSLGGVRGTGELFF
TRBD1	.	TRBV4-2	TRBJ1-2	TGTGCCAGCAGCCCCTCGACAGGGGAGGTATATGGCTACACCTTC	CASSPSTGEVYGYTF
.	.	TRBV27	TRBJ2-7	TGTGCCAGCAGTCTAAGACAAAGTACCTACGAGCAGTACTTC	CASSLRQSTYEQYF
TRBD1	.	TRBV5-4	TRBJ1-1	TGTGCCAGCAGCTTACGACAGGGAATCACTGAAGCTTTCTTT	CASSLRQGITEAFF
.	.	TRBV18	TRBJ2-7	TGTGCCAGCTCACCTCGGGGATGGGAGCAGTACTTC	CASSPRGWEQYF
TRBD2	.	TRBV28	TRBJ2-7	TGTGCCAGCAAGTGGACTAGCGGGAGTTACGAGCAGTACTTC	CASKWTSGSYEQYF
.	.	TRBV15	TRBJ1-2	TGTGCCACCAGCAGAGATCCGAAGGGGATCTTTGGCTACACCTTC	CATSRDPKGIFGYTF
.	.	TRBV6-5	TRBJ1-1	TGTGCCAGCAGTCGGGGGGGAGGGACTGAAGCTTTCTTT	CASSRGGGTEAFF
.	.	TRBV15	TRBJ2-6	TGTGCCACCAGCGCCCGAGTCGCTGGGGCCAACGTCCTGACTTTC	CATSARVAGANVLTF
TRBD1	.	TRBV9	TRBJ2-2	TGTGCCAGCAGCCTTAACACAGGGGGCGCGGACACCGGGGAGCTGTTTTTT	CASSLNTGGADTGELFF
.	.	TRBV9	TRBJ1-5	TGTGCCAGCAGCGCCGGGACGGGAGGCAATCAGCCCCAGCATTTT	CASSAGTGGNQPQHF
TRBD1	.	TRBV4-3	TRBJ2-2	TGCGCCAGCAGCCAAGCAGGACAGGAGTCTCATAAGCTGTTTTTT	CASSQAGQESHKLFF
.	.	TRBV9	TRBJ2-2	TGTGCCAGCAGCGTAGGGGGAGGAATCGGGGAGCTGTTTTTT	CASSVGGGIGELFF
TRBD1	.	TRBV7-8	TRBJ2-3	TGTGCCAGCAGCAGGGGGACAGGGCCCTTCACAGATACGCAGTATTTT	CASSRGTGPFTDTQYF
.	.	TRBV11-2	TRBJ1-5	TGTGCCAGCAGCGAGGCGGGGGCGGTAGGCAATCAGCCCCAGCATTTT	CASSEAGAVGNQPQHF
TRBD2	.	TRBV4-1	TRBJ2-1	TGCGCCAGCAGCCAAATCGCTAGCGGGAGTAATGAGCAGTTCTTC	CASSQIASGSNEQFF
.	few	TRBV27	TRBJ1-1	TGTGCCAGCAGTTCCAACTTGAACACTGAAGCTTTCTTT	CASSSNLNTEAFF
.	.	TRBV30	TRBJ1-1	TGTGCCTGGAGTGTACCAGGAGAGGGCACTGAAGCTTTCTTT	CAWSVPGEGTEAFF
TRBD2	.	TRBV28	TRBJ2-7	TGTGCCGCGGGAGAACCGGGGTCCTACGAGCAGTACTTC	CAAGEPGSYEQYF
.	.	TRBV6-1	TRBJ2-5	TGTGCCAGCAGTGCGACTTTTCAAGAGACCCAGTACTTC	CASSATFQETQYF
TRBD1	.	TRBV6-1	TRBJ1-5	TGTGCCAGCGGGACAGGCATTTATAGCAATCAGCCCCAGCATTTT	CASGTGIYSNQPQHF
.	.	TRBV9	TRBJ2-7	TGTGCCAGCAGCGTATCCGGTACGAGGGAGCAGTACTTC	CASSVSGTREQYF
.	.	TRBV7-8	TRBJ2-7	TGTGCCAGCAGCTTGGGGACTTCTAGCTCCTACGAGCAGTACTTC	CASSLGTSSSYEQYF